This T cell receptor beta chain was identified during a study of quantifying T cell responses using KT2 cells. Overall study context: TCR alpha and beta constant-region primers primed reverse transcription of RNA.

A single-stranded UMI oligo with SP2 sequence was ligated to cDNA 3' ends. The first PCR ran 3 to 5 cycles with an equimolar RC1.1 and RC1.2 beta primer mix. TCRdb re-analysed the UMI-ligation and nested PCR reads in MiXCR, keeping a single row per CDR3 protein. The table shows 39,000 or so distinct CDR3 sequences, with about a sixth occurring only once. CDR3 length: 13 amino acids. Trimming stripped 4 bases from V and 0 bases from J, with 8 bases between. CDR1 DFQATT and CDR2 SNEGSKA come from the germline V gene (reference sequence). The sequence derives from a human donor. The specimen was PBMCs spiked with cells of the T cell clone KT2. The chain recombines TRBV20-1 with TRBJ2-3; no clear D. CDR3 nucleotides: TGCAGTGCTATCAGACGGAGCACAGATACGCAGTATTTT. Translated, it gives CSAIRRSTDTQYF.